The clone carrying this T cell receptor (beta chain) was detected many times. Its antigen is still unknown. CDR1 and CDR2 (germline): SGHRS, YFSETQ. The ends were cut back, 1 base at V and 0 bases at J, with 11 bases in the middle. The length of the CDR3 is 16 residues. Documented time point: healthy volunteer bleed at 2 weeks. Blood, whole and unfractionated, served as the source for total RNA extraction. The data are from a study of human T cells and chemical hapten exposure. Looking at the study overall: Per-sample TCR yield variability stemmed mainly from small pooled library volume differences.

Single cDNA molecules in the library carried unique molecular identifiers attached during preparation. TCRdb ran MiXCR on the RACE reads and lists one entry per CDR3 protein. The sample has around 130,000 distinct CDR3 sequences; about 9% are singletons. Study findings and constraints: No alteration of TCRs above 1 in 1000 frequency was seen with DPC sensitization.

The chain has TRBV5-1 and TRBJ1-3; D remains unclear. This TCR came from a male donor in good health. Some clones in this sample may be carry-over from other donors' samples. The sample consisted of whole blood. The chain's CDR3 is CASSLQVSGSGNTIYF. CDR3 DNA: TGCGCCAGCAGCTTGCAGGTCTCCGGCTCTGGAAACACCATATATTTT. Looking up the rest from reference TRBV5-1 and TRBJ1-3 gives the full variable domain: KAGVTQTPRYLIKTRGQQVTLSCSPISGHRSVSWYQQTPGQGLQFLFEYFSETQRNKGNFPGRFSGRQFSNSRSEMNVSTLELGDSALYLCASSLQVSGSGNTIYFGEGSWLTVV.